The 25 T cell receptor beta chains below come from one sample, sequenced in a study of T cells in Graves' hyperthyroidism and ophthalmopathy. TCR beta CDR3 regions were amplified from RNA. TCR CDR3 underwent first-round RT-PCR with the HTBI primer set. TCRdb independently ran MiXCR on the multiplex PCR reads; one entry per CDR3 protein. Among hundreds of thousands of distinct CDR3 sequences listed, approximately 15% were seen once. Sequenced material: blood. The receptors shown here come from a woman aged 40-49 years with Graves' ophthalmopathy.

This clonotype was observed many times. This sequence joins TRBV11-2 and TRBJ2-5; 7 bases align to TRBD2. CDR1 SGHAT and CDR2 FQNNGV come from the germline V gene. CDR3 length: 13 amino acids. V was clipped by 2 bases and J by 10 bases; unmatched bases: 7. In DNA form, the CDR3 reads TGTGCCAGCAGCTTAAGGGTCCTAGCGGACCAGTACTTC. Translating gives CASSLRVLADQYF.

This clonotype was counted at least ten times. The chain uses TRBV15 and TRBJ1-5, with D maybe TRBD1 (5 bases). V was clipped by 0 bases and J by 5 bases, with 11 bases between them. CDR3 length: 15 amino acids. Germline values: CDR1 LNHNV, CDR2 YYDKDF (reference sequence). DNA for the CDR3: TGTGCCACCAGCAGAGATCAGGGTAACTATCAGCCCCAGCATTTT. Amino acids: CATSRDQGNYQPQHF.

This clonotype appeared many times. The chain has TRBV7-2 and TRBJ2-5; D remains ambiguous. V was shortened by 1 base and J by 4 bases, with 10 bases between the two germline ends. The CDR3 is 14 residues long. The germline V gene has CDR1 SGHTA and CDR2 FQGNSA. CDR3 in amino acids: CASSLEMRRETQYF. DNA of the CDR3: TGTGCCAGCAGCTTAGAAATGCGGCGAGAGACCCAGTACTTC. The whole variable domain, remainder taken from reference TRBV7-2 and TRBJ2-5, is GAGVSQSPSNKVTEKGKDVELRCDPISGHTALYWYRQSLGQGLEFLIYFQGNSAPDKSGLPSDRFSAERTGGSVSTLTIQRTQQEDSAVYLCASSLEMRRETQYFGPGTRLLVL.

This clonotype has at least ten counts. The chain couples TRBV5-1 to TRBJ2-7, with D perhaps assigned TRBD1 or TRBD2 (6 bases each). The V end lost 0 bases, the J end lost 3 bases, and 10 bases lay between the germline ends. The CDR3 length is 14 residues. CDR1 SGHRS and CDR2 YFSETQ come from the germline V gene. The CDR3 bases are TGCGCCAGCAGCTTGGAGGGGGGTGACTACGAGCAGTACTTC. Protein product: CASSLEGGDYEQYF.

This sequence joins TRBV5-1 and TRBJ2-5; D remains ambiguous. Germline CDR1 and CDR2: SGHRS and YFSETQ. This CDR3 is 15 amino acids long. V lost 4 bases, J lost 2 bases, and 15 bases lay in between. In DNA, the CDR3 is TGCGCCAGCAGCCGGGTGCCCGGAGCACAAGAGACCCAGTACTTC. Amino acids: CASSRVPGAQETQYF.

The chain couples TRBV30 to TRBJ1-3; D call uncertain. The CDR3 length is 13 residues. V was shortened by 4 bases and J by 0 bases, with 7 bases between the two germline ends. The V gene's germline CDR1 is GTSNPN and CDR2 SVGIG (reference sequence). CDR3 DNA: TGTGCCTGGACCGATGTCTCTGGAAACACCATATATTTT. This translates into CAWTDVSGNTIYF.

In its sample, this clonotype was seen a few times. The rearrangement links TRBV7-9 to TRBJ1-2; 7 nucleotides agree with TRBD1. This CDR3 has 14 amino acids. Germline-derived CDR1 and CDR2 are SEHNR and FQNEAQ (reference sequence). After removal of 5 bases from V and 4 bases from J, the junction contained 7 bases not matched to a gene. CDR3 sequence: CASSAMQGVYGYTF. DNA for the CDR3: TGTGCCAGCAGCGCCATGCAGGGGGTCTATGGCTACACCTTC.

As to this clonotype: At one end the junction does not follow the germline gene, possibly because of a read error. The chain joins TRBV3-1 to TRBJ2-7; the match to TRBD2 covers 14 bases. This CDR3 has 13 amino acids. Germline CDR1 reads LGHDT; CDR2 reads YNNKEL (reference sequence). CDR3 DNA: TGTGCCAGCAGCCCCTGGACTAGCGGGAGGCTTGACTTC. This codes for CASSPWTSGRLDF.

CDR3 nucleotides: TGTGCCAGCACCCCCCCCGGCGAAGGGAAGACCCAGTACTTC. Amino acids: CASTPPGEGKTQYF. The chain joins TRBV28 to TRBJ2-5; D is uncertain. The CDR3 totals 14 residues. The ends were cut back, 7 bases at V and 6 bases at J, with 18 bases in the middle. CDR1 and CDR2 from the germline V gene are MDHEN and SYDVKM.

This clonotype showed up many times. The genes are TRBV6-1 and TRBJ2-7, with a weak D call TRBD2 (6 bases). CDR1 and CDR2 (germline): MNHNS, SASEGT. The CDR3 has 14 residues. Trimming left V 7 bases short and J 0 bases short, with 13 bases between. As DNA, the CDR3 is TGTGCCAGCAAGGAGGGGCTATTCTCCTACGAGCAGTACTTC. Protein sequence: CASKEGLFSYEQYF.

The rearrangement links TRBV3-1 to TRBJ2-7; D may be TRBD1 or TRBD2 (6 bases each). This CDR3 comprises 16 residues. Germline CDR1 is LGHDT and CDR2 is YNNKEL (reference sequence). V lost 3 bases and J 4 bases, leaving 19 bases between the germline ends. CDR3 in DNA: TGTGCCAGCAGCCACGCAGCTCCGGGGGCAGGGTACGAGCAGTACTTC. Encoded protein: CASSHAAPGAGYEQYF.

This clonotype was counted at least ten times. The rearrangement joins TRBV6-1 to TRBJ2-2; 9 nucleotides match TRBD2. Germline lookup yields CDR1 MNHNS and CDR2 SASEGT. The CDR3 is made up of 16 amino acids. V lost 4 bases and J lost 8; bases outside the gene matches: 11. CDR3 protein: CASSGLGTSRGGELFF. The CDR3 nucleotides read TGTGCCAGCAGTGGACTTGGGACTAGCAGAGGGGGGGAGCTGTTTTTT.

This clonotype was observed many times. This rearrangement joins TRBV10-1 to TRBJ1-5; no firm D call. The V gene lost 6 bases and the J gene lost 8 bases, with 14 bases spanning the gap. The CDR3 loop spans 13 amino acids. In germline, CDR1 is WNHNN, CDR2 SYGVQD (reference sequence). Written as DNA, the CDR3 is TGCGCCAGCAGCCCCTCACTTGGGGAGCCCCAGCATTTT. Amino acid sequence: CASSPSLGEPQHF.

This clonotype has a count of ten or more. This rearrangement joins TRBV11-2 to TRBJ2-7; 8 positions match TRBD2. V shed 5 bases and J 3 bases; nucleotides not matched to a gene: 9. This CDR3 region has 15 residues. Germline V gene data show CDR1 as SGHAT and CDR2 as FQNNGV. CDR3 loop: CASSLQNSGNYEQYF. The CDR3 DNA sequence: TGTGCCAGCAGCCTACAGAATAGCGGGAACTACGAGCAGTACTTC.

Ten or more counts support this clonotype. The chain carries TRBV27 and TRBJ2-7; TRBD1 aligns across 7 bases. Germline lookup yields CDR1 MNHEY and CDR2 SMNVEV (reference sequence). The trim removed 0 bases at V and 6 bases at J, leaving 8 bases unmatched. The CDR3 is made up of 15 amino acids. The CDR3 DNA reads as TGTGCCAGCAGTTTATCCACAACAGGGGTGGGCGAGCAGTACTTC. It encodes CASSLSTTGVGEQYF.

The rearrangement uses TRBV10-3 and TRBJ2-7; D uncertain. The germline V and J ends were trimmed by 4 bases and 1 base, with 11 bases remaining between them. The CDR3 length is 14 residues. Germline CDR1 is ENHRY and CDR2 is SYGVKD. CDR3 DNA sequence: TGTGCCATCAGTGGAGGAGAAACATCCTACGAGCAGTACTTC. It is translated as CAISGGETSYEQYF.

This clonotype was detected a few times. The rearrangement uses TRBV19 and TRBJ1-2, with unresolved D. Trimming cost V 2 bases and J 0 bases, with 13 bases left between them. The germline V gene encodes CDR1 LNHDA and CDR2 SQIVND (reference sequence). This CDR3 contains 16 residues. DNA for the CDR3: TGTGCCAGTAGTATAACAGACTTTCACCCTAACTATGGCTACACCTTC. This codes for CASSITDFHPNYGYTF.

This clonotype occurred many times. The V gene is TRBV4-2, the J gene TRBJ2-5, with 9 bases fitting TRBD1. CDR3 size: 15 residues. CDR1 and CDR2 (germline): LGHNA, YNFKEQ. The V gene end was trimmed by 0 bases and the J gene end by 2 bases; junction bases not matched to a gene: 1. The DNA for the CDR3 is TGTGCCAGCAGCCAAGAGACAGGGGGGCAAGAGACCCAGTACTTC. It specifies CASSQETGGQETQYF.

This clonotype occurred many times. The chain carries TRBV6-5 and TRBJ2-5; D is undetermined. Trimming removed 0 bases at V and 7 bases at J, with 12 bases between. Germline loops: CDR1 MNHEY, CDR2 SVGAGI. This CDR3 region has 14 residues. The CDR3 DNA is TGTGCCAGCAGTTACTCGCCGCAGGAAGGGACCCAGTACTTC. Translation gives CASSYSPQEGTQYF.

Many counts were recorded for this clonotype. A much larger clone lies a single base off, so this may be a read error. V usage is TRBV11-2 and J usage is TRBJ2-7; D possibly corresponds to TRBD1 (5 bases). Germline V gives CDR1 SGHAT, CDR2 FQNNGV. The V end was cut by 1 base, the J end by 2 bases, with 9 bases between. This CDR3 contains 14 residues. As DNA, the CDR3 is TGTGCCAGCAGCTTAGTTGTGGGGCCCTACGAGCAGTACTTC. This codes for CASSLVVGPYEQYF.

This clonotype was counted between two and nine times. The chain combines TRBV4-1 with TRBJ2-7; D unclear. The CDR3 runs 12 residues. Trimming stripped 0 bases from V and 7 bases from J, with 7 bases between. Germline values: CDR1 MGHRA, CDR2 YSYEKL. CDR3 DNA sequence: TGCGCCAGCAGCCAAGAGCCCGGGGAGCAGTACTTC. The encoded protein is CASSQEPGEQYF.

This clonotype has a count of ten or more. The rearrangement links TRBV20-1 to TRBJ1-2; D gene uncertain. V was trimmed by 0 bases and J by 0 bases, leaving 11 bases between them. The CDR3 consists of 15 residues. Germline loops: CDR1 DFQATT, CDR2 SNEGSKA (reference sequence). This CDR3 is CSARDVTLANYGYTF. The CDR3 nucleotides read TGCAGTGCTAGAGACGTGACGCTAGCTAACTATGGCTACACCTTC.

This clonotype appeared many times. The chain is built from TRBV5-1 and TRBJ1-1; D not certain. Germline V gives CDR1 SGHRS, CDR2 YFSETQ. V was clipped by 3 bases and J by 4 bases, with 16 bases between them. This CDR3 region has 15 residues. The CDR3 sequence: CASSWDGWGITEAFF. Here the CDR3 DNA reads TGCGCCAGCAGCTGGGATGGTTGGGGAATCACTGAAGCTTTCTTT.

Many counts were recorded for this clonotype. The chain employs TRBV6-1 and TRBJ1-5; no reliable D call. Trimming cost V 7 bases and J 0 bases, with 10 bases left between them. This CDR3 has 14 amino acids. Germline lookup yields CDR1 MNHNS and CDR2 SASEGT. The CDR3 DNA follows: TGTGCCAGCAATCCCCGGGGTAGCAATCAGCCCCAGCATTTT. Residues: CASNPRGSNQPQHF.

This clonotype occurred many times. V usage is TRBV27 and J usage is TRBJ1-2; 8 bases line up with TRBD1. Trimming cost V 4 bases and J 10 bases; bases outside gene matches: 14. Germline V gene lookup returns CDR1 MNHEY and CDR2 SMNVEV (reference sequence). The CDR3 extends over 15 amino acids. The CDR3 bases are TGTGCCAGCAGTTCCCACAGGGGGAAAGGGGGATTCTACACCTTC. It translates to CASSSHRGKGGFYTF.